This entry concerns a single TCR beta chain. The sample is drawn from a study of T cell changes during pregnancy in multiple sclerosis. Profiled with immunoSEQ multiplex PCR; TCRdb holds only in-frame clones, not every one. The sample contains about 76,000 clones, roughly 92% of which appear only once. Germline lookup yields CDR1 SGHVS and CDR2 FNYEAQ. Trimming cost V 1 base and J 2 bases, with 9 bases left between them. The CDR3 contains 16 residues. The sequenced sample was peripheral blood, obtained after pregnancy. This clonotype was sampled from a female donor in good health, enrolled as a control in a pregnancy study. This sequence joins TRBV7-6 and TRBJ2-6; no firm D call. The CDR3 nucleotides read TGTGCCAGCAGCTTAGACGGGTTGGCTGGGGCCAACGTCCTGACTTTC. It yields the protein CASSLDGLAGANVLTF.